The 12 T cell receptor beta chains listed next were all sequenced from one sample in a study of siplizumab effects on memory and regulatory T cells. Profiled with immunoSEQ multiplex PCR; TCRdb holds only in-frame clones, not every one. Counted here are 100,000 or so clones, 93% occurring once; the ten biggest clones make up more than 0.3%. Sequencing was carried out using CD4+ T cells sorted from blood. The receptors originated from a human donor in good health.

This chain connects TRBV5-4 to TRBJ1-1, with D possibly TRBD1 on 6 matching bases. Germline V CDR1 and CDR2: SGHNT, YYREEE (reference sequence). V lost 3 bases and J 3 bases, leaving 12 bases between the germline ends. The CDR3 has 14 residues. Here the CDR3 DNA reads TGTGCCAGCAGCTCGCCGGGGGCGTACACTGAAGCTTTCTTT. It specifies CASSSPGAYTEAFF.

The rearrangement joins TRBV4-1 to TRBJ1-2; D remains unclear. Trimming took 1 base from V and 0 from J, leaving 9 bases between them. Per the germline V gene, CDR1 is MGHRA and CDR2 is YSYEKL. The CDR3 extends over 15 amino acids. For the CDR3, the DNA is TGCGCCAGCAGCCAAGGTTATGGGGCTAACTATGGCTACACCTTC. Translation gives CASSQGYGANYGYTF.

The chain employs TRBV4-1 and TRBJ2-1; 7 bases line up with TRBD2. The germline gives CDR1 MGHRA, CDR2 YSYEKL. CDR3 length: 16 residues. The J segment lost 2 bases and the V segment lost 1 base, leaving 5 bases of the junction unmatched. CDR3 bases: TGCGCCAGCAGCCAAGCCAGCGGGGCGACCTACAATGAGCAGTTCTTC. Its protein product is CASSQASGATYNEQFF.

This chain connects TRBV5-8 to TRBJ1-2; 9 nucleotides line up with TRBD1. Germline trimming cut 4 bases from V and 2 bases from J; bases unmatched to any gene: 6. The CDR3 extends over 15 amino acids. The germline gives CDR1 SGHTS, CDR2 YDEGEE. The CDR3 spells CASSGGTGSNYGYTF. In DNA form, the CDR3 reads TGTGCCAGCAGCGGCGGGACAGGGAGCAACTATGGCTACACCTTC. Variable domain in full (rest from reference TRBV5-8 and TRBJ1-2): EAGVTQSPTHLIKTRGQQATLRCSPISGHTSVYWYQQALGLGLQFLLWYDEGEERNRGNFPPRFSGRQFPNYSSELNVNALELEDSALYLCASSGGTGSNYGYTFGSGTRLTVV.

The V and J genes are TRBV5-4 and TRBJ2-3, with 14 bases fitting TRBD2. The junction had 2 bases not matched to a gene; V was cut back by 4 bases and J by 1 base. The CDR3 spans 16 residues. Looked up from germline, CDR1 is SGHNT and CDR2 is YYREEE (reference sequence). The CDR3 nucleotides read TGTGCCAGCAGCCCGGGACTAGCGGGAGGCACAGATACGCAGTATTTT. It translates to CASSPGLAGGTDTQYF.

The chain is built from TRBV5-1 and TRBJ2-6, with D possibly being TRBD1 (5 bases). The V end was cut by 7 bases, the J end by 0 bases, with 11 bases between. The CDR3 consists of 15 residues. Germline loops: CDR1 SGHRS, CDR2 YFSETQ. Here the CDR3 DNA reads TGCGCCAGCCAGCAGGGAAACTCTGGGGCCAACGTCCTGACTTTC. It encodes CASQQGNSGANVLTF.

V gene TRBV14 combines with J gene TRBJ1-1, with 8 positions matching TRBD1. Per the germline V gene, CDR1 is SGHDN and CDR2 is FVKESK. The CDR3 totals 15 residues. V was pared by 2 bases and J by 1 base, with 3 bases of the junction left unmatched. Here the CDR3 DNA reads TGTGCCAGCAGCCAACCCGGGACAGGGAACACTGAAGCTTTCTTT. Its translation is CASSQPGTGNTEAFF.

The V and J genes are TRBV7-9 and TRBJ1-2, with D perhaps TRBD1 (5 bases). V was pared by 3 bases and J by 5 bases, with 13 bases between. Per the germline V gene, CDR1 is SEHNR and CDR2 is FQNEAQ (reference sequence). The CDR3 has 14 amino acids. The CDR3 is CASSLAEGRYGYTF. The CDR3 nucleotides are TGTGCCAGCAGCTTGGCCGAGGGGAGATATGGCTACACCTTC.

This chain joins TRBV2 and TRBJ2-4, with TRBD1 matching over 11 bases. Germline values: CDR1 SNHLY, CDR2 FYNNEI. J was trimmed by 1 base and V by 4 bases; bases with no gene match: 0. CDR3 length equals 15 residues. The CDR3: CASSGDRGAKNIQYF. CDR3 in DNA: TGTGCCAGCAGTGGGGACAGGGGGGCCAAAAACATTCAGTACTTC.

The CDR3 DNA reads as TGTGCCAGCAGCTTAGAGGTTGATACGCAGTATTTT. Encoded protein: CASSLEVDTQYF. This chain connects TRBV7-2 to TRBJ2-3; D is uncertain. Looked up from germline, CDR1 is SGHTA and CDR2 is FQGNSA. V was clipped by 1 base and J by 6 bases, with 5 bases between them. The CDR3 is made up of 12 amino acids.

CDR3 in amino acids: CASSHPTDWSTIYF. The CDR3 region has the DNA TGTGCCAGCAGCCACCCCACGGACTGGTCCACCATATATTTT. The rearrangement links TRBV4-2 to TRBJ1-3; no clear D. Trimming shortened V by 3 bases and J by 9 bases, and 15 bases separated the two germline ends. CDR1 and CDR2 from the germline V gene are LGHNA and YNFKEQ. The CDR3 consists of 14 residues.

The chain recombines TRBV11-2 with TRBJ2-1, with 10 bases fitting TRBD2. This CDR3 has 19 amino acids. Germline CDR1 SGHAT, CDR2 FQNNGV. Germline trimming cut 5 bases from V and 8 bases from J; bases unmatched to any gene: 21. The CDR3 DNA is TGTGCCAGCAGCCTACGTAGGCCTAGCGGGGGTTTCACTAGTTATGAGCAGTTCTTC. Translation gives CASSLRRPSGGFTSYEQFF.